These 23 T cell receptor beta chains came from one sample sequenced in a study of blood T cell repertoires in COVID-19. The assay was immunoSEQ multiplex PCR, and TCRdb's table has in-frame clones only and misses some. The data hold about 350,000 clones, with roughly 87% observed a single time. The sequencing input was PBMCs or T cells enriched from blood (not recorded which). The receptor source for this set is a woman aged 25 to 39 who had recovered from COVID-19.

The V and J genes are TRBV3-1 (or the pseudogene TRBV3-2) and TRBJ1-1, with D hard to call. Trimming cost V 5 bases and J 2 bases, with 18 bases left between them. CDR3 length: 16 amino acids. Germline values: CDR1 LGHDT, CDR2 YNNKEL (reference sequence). The DNA of the CDR3 is TGTGCCAGCAGCACACTTTTGGGGAGGTCCAACACTGAAGCTTTCTTT. It encodes CASSTLLGRSNTEAFF.

The genes are TRBV6-2 or TRBV6-3 and TRBJ2-7; D is unclear. V lost 0 bases and J lost 2, with 5 bases in between. This CDR3 spans 13 amino acids. The germline V gene encodes CDR1 MNHEY and CDR2 SVGEGT. CDR3 nucleotides: TGTGCCAGCAGTTACTCGGGCACCTACGAGCAGTACTTC. This encodes CASSYSGTYEQYF.

The chain recombines TRBV4-1 with TRBJ2-3; 10 bases are shared with TRBD2. V dropped 0 bases and J dropped 3; count of bases not matched to a gene: 9. The CDR3 length is 18 residues. Germline V lookup: CDR1 MGHRA, CDR2 YSYEKL. The CDR3 nucleotides read TGCGCCAGCAGCCAAGAGCTGCGACTAGCGGGCGTTACAGATACGCAGTATTTT. Its translation: CASSQELRLAGVTDTQYF.

The chain combines TRBV18 with TRBJ2-7; TRBD2 aligns across 8 bases. The CDR3 has 15 residues. The germline CDR1 and CDR2 sequences are KGHSH and LQKENI. V was clipped by 0 bases and J by 1 base; unmatched bases: 2. The CDR3 loop is CASSPPGRASYEQYF. The CDR3 nucleotides are TGTGCCAGCTCACCACCCGGGAGGGCATCCTACGAGCAGTACTTC.

The rearrangement links TRBV6-5 to TRBJ1-6; D is unresolved. The CDR3 contains 15 residues. Germline-derived CDR1 and CDR2 are MNHEY and SVGAGI. Trimming pared 0 bases from V and 7 bases from J, leaving 10 bases between. CDR3 coding DNA: TGTGCCAGCAGTTACTCGAGAGTCAACAATTCACCCCTCCACTTT. It encodes CASSYSRVNNSPLHF.

This clone was recorded only once. The chain recombines TRBV5-1 with TRBJ2-2; 11 positions match TRBD1. Germline loops: CDR1 SGHRS, CDR2 YFSETQ. The CDR3 is 15 residues long. V shed 5 bases and J 6 bases; nucleotides not matched to a gene: 6. The CDR3 DNA is TGCGCCAGCAGTTACCGGGACAGGGGGTCCGGGGAGCTGTTTTTT. This gives the protein CASSYRDRGSGELFF. The variable domain in full, with the rest retrieved from reference TRBV5-1 and TRBJ2-2, is KAGVTQTPRYLIKTRGQQVTLSCSPISGHRSVSWYQQTPGQGLQFLFEYFSETQRNKGNFPGRFSGRQFSNSRSEMNVSTLELGDSALYLCASSYRDRGSGELFFGEGSRLTVL.

This clone has only one observation. This sequence joins TRBV27 and TRBJ2-7; D ambiguous. V dropped 2 bases and J dropped 7 bases, with 12 bases sitting between them. The CDR3 length is 13 residues. Germline loops: CDR1 MNHEY, CDR2 SMNVEV (reference sequence). The CDR3 loop is CASSLERAREQYF. Written as DNA, the CDR3 is TGTGCCAGCAGTTTAGAGAGAGCCAGGGAGCAGTACTTC.

CDR3 nucleotide sequence: TGTGCCAGCAGTTTATGGAGAATGGGAGGTCAGAAAAATTTCTTT. Translated: CASSLWRMGGQKNFF. This chain connects TRBV28 to TRBJ1-1; D is undetermined. Germline CDR1 reads MDHEN; CDR2 reads SYDVKM. V dropped 0 bases and J dropped 13 bases, with 21 bases sitting between them. This CDR3 has 15 amino acids.

The V and J genes are TRBV7-2 and TRBJ1-1, with D possibly matching TRBD1 (6 bases). Germline V gene sequence: CDR1 SGHTA, CDR2 FQGNSA. Trimming left V 1 base short and J 8 bases short, with 14 bases between. The CDR3 totals 14 residues. The CDR3 sequence is CASSLEGRGTEAFF. The CDR3, as DNA: TGTGCCAGCAGCTTAGAGGGGAGGGGGACAGAAGCTTTCTTT. The full variable domain, with the rest looked up from reference TRBV7-2 and TRBJ1-1, is GAGVSQSPSNKVTEKGKDVELRCDPISGHTALYWYRQSLGQGLEFLIYFQGNSAPDKSGLPSDRFSAERTGGSVSTLTIQRTQQEDSAVYLCASSLEGRGTEAFFGQGTRLTVV.

This chain joins TRBV5-4 and TRBJ2-6; 11 nucleotides align to TRBD1. This CDR3 has 19 residues. Unmatched junction bases numbered 9, after V lost 4 bases and J lost 0 bases. Germline loops: CDR1 SGHNT, CDR2 YYREEE (reference sequence). The CDR3 nucleotides are TGTGCCAGCAGCCCGCCCTGGACAGGGGGCAGCTCTGGGGCCAACGTCCTGACTTTC. Protein product: CASSPPWTGGSSGANVLTF.

The gene calls are TRBV4-1 and TRBJ2-2; the D gene is possibly TRBD1 (6 bases). Trimming left V 3 bases short and J 1 base short, with 9 bases between. Germline V gene lookup returns CDR1 MGHRA and CDR2 YSYEKL. This CDR3 comprises 15 residues. In nucleotides, the CDR3 is TGCGCCAGCAGCCACCCACAGGGGAACACCGGGGAGCTGTTTTTT. Translating it yields CASSHPQGNTGELFF.

The rearrangement uses TRBV4-1 and TRBJ2-1; the D gene is possibly TRBD1 (6 bases). Germline values: CDR1 MGHRA, CDR2 YSYEKL. V was clipped by 2 bases and J by 7 bases, with 15 bases between them. The CDR3 loop spans 15 amino acids. The CDR3 coding sequence is TGCGCCAGCAGCCAATCAGGGGCGGTGGGTAATGAGCAGTTCTTC. Amino acid sequence: CASSQSGAVGNEQFF.

This clone was seen just once. The J gene is TRBJ2-5, the V gene TRBV5-4; 7 bases are shared with TRBD1. V gave up 4 bases and J gave up 5 bases; unmatched junction bases: 11. This CDR3 contains 15 residues. The germline gives CDR1 SGHNT, CDR2 YYREEE (reference sequence). The CDR3 bases are TGTGCCAGCAGCCTGGCGCTAGACAGGGCTGAGACCCAGTACTTC. It yields the protein CASSLALDRAETQYF.

The chain recombines TRBV13 with TRBJ2-7, with D hard to call. CDR1 is PRHDT and CDR2 is FYEKMQ in the germline V gene (reference sequence). The CDR3 sequence is 14 residues long. Deletions cut 4 bases from V and 2 bases from J, with 12 bases between. The CDR3, as DNA: TGTGCCAGCAGCTCCGGATCGGAGACCTACGAGCAGTACTTC. Translated, it gives CASSSGSETYEQYF.

The V gene is TRBV30, the J gene TRBJ1-1; D not certain. The V gene lost 5 bases and the J gene lost 4 bases, with 8 bases spanning the gap. Per the germline V gene, CDR1 is GTSNPN and CDR2 is SVGIG (reference sequence). There are 11 residues in the CDR3. CDR3 amino acids: CAWGRSTEAFF. CDR3 DNA: TGTGCCTGGGGTAGGAGCACTGAAGCTTTCTTT.

This clone was picked up a small number of times. V gene TRBV5-5 combines with J gene TRBJ1-3; D might be TRBD1 (6 bases). CDR1 and CDR2 (germline): SGHKS, YYEKEE (reference sequence). The CDR3 is made up of 14 amino acids. Trimming left V 1 base short and J 4 bases short, with 9 bases between. CDR3 amino acids: CASSLSQGGNTIYF. The CDR3 DNA reads TGTGCCAGCAGCTTGTCACAGGGAGGAAACACCATATATTTT.

The chain links TRBV5-4 to TRBJ2-1; 8 bases map to TRBD1. CDR1 is SGHNT and CDR2 is YYREEE in the germline V gene (reference sequence). The J segment lost 6 bases and the V segment lost 4 bases, leaving 6 bases of the junction unmatched. CDR3 length equals 14 residues. CDR3 bases: TGTGCCAGCAGCCCGACAGGGGTCAGCAATGAGCAGTTCTTC. This encodes CASSPTGVSNEQFF.

The V gene is TRBV2, the J gene TRBJ1-5; TRBD1 aligns across 10 bases. Germline lookup yields CDR1 SNHLY and CDR2 FYNNEI. Trimming cost V 6 bases and J 4 bases; bases outside gene matches: 9. This CDR3 comprises 16 residues. The CDR3: CASRTAGTGDNQPQHF. Here the CDR3 DNA reads TGTGCCAGCAGAACCGCCGGGACAGGGGATAATCAGCCCCAGCATTTT.

In this sample, this clone turned up once. This chain connects TRBV4-1 to TRBJ2-7; D might be TRBD1 (5 bases). The CDR3 is 14 amino acids. Trimming removed 2 bases at V and 2 bases at J, with 10 bases between. CDR1 is MGHRA, CDR2 YSYEKL, per germline. CDR3 DNA sequence: TGCGCCAGCAGCCAAAGCTCAGGGCCCTACGAGCAGTACTTC. It specifies CASSQSSGPYEQYF.

The chain uses TRBV4-1 and TRBJ2-3, with TRBD1 matching over 8 bases. The germline V gene has CDR1 MGHRA and CDR2 YSYEKL. This CDR3 is built from 16 residues. V trimming: 0 bases; J trimming: 1 base; junction bases outside the gene matches: 3. For the CDR3, the DNA is TGCGCCAGCAGCCAAGAGGACAGGGAAGGCACAGATACGCAGTATTTT. Translating gives CASSQEDREGTDTQYF.

CDR3 protein: CASSAVSGNTIYF. Here the CDR3 DNA reads TGTGCCAGCAGCGCCGTCTCTGGAAACACCATATATTTT. This sequence joins TRBV9 and TRBJ1-3; D is unclear. Germline values: CDR1 SGDLS, CDR2 YYNGEE. The CDR3 contains 13 residues. The V end lost 3 bases, the J end lost 0 bases, and 4 bases lay between the germline ends.

This clone was seen many times. The chain combines TRBV6-4 with TRBJ1-1; a weak D match, TRBD1 (5 bases). V gave up 5 bases and J gave up 5 bases, with 18 bases separating them. The CDR3 has 15 residues. From germline, CDR1 is MRHNA and CDR2 SNTAGT. The CDR3 DNA is TGTGCCAGCAGTTCCTCCCGGGACGGGGGAACTGAAGCTTTCTTT. Protein: CASSSSRDGGTEAFF.

The chain employs TRBV28 and TRBJ1-6, with 7 bases that match TRBD1. The J segment lost 7 bases and the V segment lost 8 bases, leaving 8 bases of the junction unmatched. The length of the CDR3 is 14 residues. Germline V gives CDR1 MDHEN, CDR2 SYDVKM. As DNA, the CDR3 is TGTGCCAGCGGAAGACAGGGTTCGAATTCACCCCTCCACTTT. It specifies CASGRQGSNSPLHF.